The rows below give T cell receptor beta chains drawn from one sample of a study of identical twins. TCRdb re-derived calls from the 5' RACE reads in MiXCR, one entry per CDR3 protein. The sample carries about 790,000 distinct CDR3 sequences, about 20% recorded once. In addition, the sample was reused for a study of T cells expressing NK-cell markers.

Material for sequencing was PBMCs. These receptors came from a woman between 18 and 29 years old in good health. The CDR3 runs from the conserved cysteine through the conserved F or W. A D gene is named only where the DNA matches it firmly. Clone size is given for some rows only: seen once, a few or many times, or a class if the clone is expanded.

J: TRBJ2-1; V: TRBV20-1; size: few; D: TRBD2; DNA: TGCAGTGCCAGACTAGCGGGAGGAAATGAGCAGTTCTTC; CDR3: CSARLAGGNEQFF
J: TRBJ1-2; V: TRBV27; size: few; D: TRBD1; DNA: TGTGCCAGCAGTTTCTACAGGGGCGAGAACTATGGCTACACCTTC; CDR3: CASSFYRGENYGYTF
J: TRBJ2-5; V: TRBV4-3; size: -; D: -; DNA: TGCGCCAGCAGCCAAGTTTCGTATTCCTTGGGAGAGACCCAGTACTTC; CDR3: CASSQVSYSLGETQYF
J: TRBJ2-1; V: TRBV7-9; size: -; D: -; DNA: TGTGCCAGCAGCTTAGTTCCTAGCTTCTACAATGAGCAGTTCTTC; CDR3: CASSLVPSFYNEQFF
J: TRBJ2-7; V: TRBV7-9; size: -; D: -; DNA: TGTGCCACTAAAGGGGCTCACGAGCAGTACTTC; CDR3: CATKGAHEQYF
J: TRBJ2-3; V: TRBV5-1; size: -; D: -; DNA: TGCGCCAGCAGTCAAGCCCGAGATACGCAGTATTTT; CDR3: CASSQARDTQYF
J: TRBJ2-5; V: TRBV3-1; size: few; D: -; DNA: TGTGCCAGCAGCCTACACAACAAAGGGACCCAGTACTTC; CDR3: CASSLHNKGTQYF
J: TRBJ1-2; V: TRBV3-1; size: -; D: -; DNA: TGTGCCAGCAGCCAAGAAGGGAGTTATGGCTACACCTTC; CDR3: CASSQEGSYGYTF
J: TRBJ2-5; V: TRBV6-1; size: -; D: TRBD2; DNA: TGTGCCAGCACTCCAAGACTAGCGGGGGGCAAAGAGACCCAGTACTTC; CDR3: CASTPRLAGGKETQYF
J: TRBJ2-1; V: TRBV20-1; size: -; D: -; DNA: TGCAGTGCTAGAAGAGCAGGGGCGGCCGGTGAGCAGTTCTTC; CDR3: CSARRAGAAGEQFF
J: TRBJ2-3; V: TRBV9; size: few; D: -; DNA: TGTGCCAGCAGCCCGATTGGGGGGAGCGCAGATACGCAGTATTTT; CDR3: CASSPIGGSADTQYF
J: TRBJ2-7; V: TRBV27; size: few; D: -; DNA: TGTGCCAGCAGTCCCCTCCGCCCCCACGAGCAGTACTTC; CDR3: CASSPLRPHEQYF
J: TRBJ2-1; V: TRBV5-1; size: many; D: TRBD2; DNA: TGCGCCAGCAGCGCGAGCCGGACTAGCGGGGGTTACAATGAGCAGTTCTTC; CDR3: CASSASRTSGGYNEQFF
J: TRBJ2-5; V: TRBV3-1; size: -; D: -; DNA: TGTGCCAGCAGCCAAGTTAACTCAAGAGCAGAGACCCAGTACTTC; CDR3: CASSQVNSRAETQYF
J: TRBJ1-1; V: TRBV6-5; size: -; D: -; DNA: TGTGCCAGCAGTTACTCGACCTTCGACCAGGAAGCTTTCTTT; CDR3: CASSYSTFDQEAFF
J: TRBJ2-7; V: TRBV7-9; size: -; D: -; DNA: TGTGCCAGCAGGCAGGACTCCTACGAGCAGTACTTC; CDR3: CASRQDSYEQYF
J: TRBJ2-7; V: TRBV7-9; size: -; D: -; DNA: TGTGCCAGCAGCTTCGTTAGGGGGGGCTACGAGCAGTACTTC; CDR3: CASSFVRGGYEQYF
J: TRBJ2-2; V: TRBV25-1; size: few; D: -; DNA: TGTGCCAGCAGTGAATATCGGGGATACGCCGGGGAGCTGTTTTTT; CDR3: CASSEYRGYAGELFF
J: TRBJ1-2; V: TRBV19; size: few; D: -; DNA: TGTGCCAGTAGTACATCGAATGGCTACACCTTC; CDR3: CASSTSNGYTF
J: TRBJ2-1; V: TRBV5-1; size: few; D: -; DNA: TGCGCCAGCAGCTCAACCCGGACAACCAGGAACAATGAGCAGTTCTTC; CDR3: CASSSTRTTRNNEQFF
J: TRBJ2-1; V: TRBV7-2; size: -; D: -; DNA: TGTGCCAGCAGCCGCCCGGCGGGCCCCTACAATGAGCAGTTCTTC; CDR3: CASSRPAGPYNEQFF
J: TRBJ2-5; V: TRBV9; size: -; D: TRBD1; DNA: TGTGCCAGCAGCGTAGGCGACAGGGGGGAGACCCAGTACTTC; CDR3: CASSVGDRGETQYF
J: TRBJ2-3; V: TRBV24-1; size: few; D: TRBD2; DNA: TGTGCCACCAGTGACCCTAGGACTAGCCCAGATACGCAGTATTTT; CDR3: CATSDPRTSPDTQYF
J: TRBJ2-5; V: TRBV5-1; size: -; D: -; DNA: TGCGCCAGCAGCTCCGAGACCAACGCGGGGACCCAGTACTTC; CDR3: CASSSETNAGTQYF
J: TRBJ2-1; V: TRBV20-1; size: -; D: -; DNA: TGCAGTGCTAGAGATCCGAGACAGTCGGACTACAATGAGCAGTTCTTC; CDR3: CSARDPRQSDYNEQFF
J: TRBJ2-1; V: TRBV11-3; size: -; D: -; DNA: TGTGCCAGCAGCCCCTTTGCCAGCTCCTACAATGAGCAGTTCTTC; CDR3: CASSPFASSYNEQFF
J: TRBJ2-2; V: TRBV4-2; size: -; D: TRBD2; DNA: TGTGCCAGCAGCCAACGTCTAGCGGCCACCGGGGAGCTGTTTTTT; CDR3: CASSQRLAATGELFF
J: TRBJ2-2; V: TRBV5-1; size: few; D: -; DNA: TGCGCCAGCAGCTGGAGAGGTTCCGGGGAGCTGTTTTTT; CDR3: CASSWRGSGELFF
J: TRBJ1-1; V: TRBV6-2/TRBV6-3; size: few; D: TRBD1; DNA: TGTGCCAGCAGTCCGACAGGGAGGTGGCGAGCTTTCTTT; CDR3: CASSPTGRWRAFF
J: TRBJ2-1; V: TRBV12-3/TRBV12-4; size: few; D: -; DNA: TGTGCCAGCAGTCGCCCCCACAATTACAATGAGCAGTTCTTC; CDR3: CASSRPHNYNEQFF
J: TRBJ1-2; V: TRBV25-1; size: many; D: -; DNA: TGTGCCAGCAGTGGCTCAGGAAAGTCTAACTATGGCTACACCTTC; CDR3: CASSGSGKSNYGYTF
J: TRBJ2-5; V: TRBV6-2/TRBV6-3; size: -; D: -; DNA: TGTGCCAGCAGTTACTCGATCGCGGAGACCCAGTACTTC; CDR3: CASSYSIAETQYF
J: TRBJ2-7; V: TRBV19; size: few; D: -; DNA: TGTGCCAGTAGTATCCAGGCCAACTACGAGCAGTACTTC; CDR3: CASSIQANYEQYF
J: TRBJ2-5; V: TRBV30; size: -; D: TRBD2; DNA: TGTGCCTGGAGAAAAGAACTAGCGCAGGAAGAGACCCAGTACTTC; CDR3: CAWRKELAQEETQYF
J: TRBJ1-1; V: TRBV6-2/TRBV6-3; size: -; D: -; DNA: TGTGCCAGCAGTTCCCTTCCGCGGATGAACACTGAAGCTTTCTTT; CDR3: CASSSLPRMNTEAFF
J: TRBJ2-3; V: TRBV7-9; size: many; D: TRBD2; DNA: TGTGCCAGCAGCTTCTTAGCGGGGGAAGGAGATACGCAGTATTTT; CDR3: CASSFLAGEGDTQYF
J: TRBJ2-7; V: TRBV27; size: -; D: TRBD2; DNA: TGTGCCAGCAGTTTTATTCAACCCGCTAGCGGGAGAGGCGAGCAGTACTTC; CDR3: CASSFIQPASGRGEQYF
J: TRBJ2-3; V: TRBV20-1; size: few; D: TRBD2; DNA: TGCAGTGCTTTAGCGGGGGGGAACACAGATACGCAGTATTTT; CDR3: CSALAGGNTDTQYF
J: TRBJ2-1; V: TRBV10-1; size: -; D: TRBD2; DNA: TGCGCCAGCAGTGAGTGGACGGGAGGCAGTGAGCAGTTCTTC; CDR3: CASSEWTGGSEQFF
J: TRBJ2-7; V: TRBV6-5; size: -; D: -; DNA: TGTGCCGCCTGGGGGGGGCTGGGCGAGCAGTACTTC; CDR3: CAAWGGLGEQYF
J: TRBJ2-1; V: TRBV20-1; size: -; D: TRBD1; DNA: TGCAGTGGCACAGGGGGCGCATCGTCCAATGAGCAGTTCTTC; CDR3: CSGTGGASSNEQFF
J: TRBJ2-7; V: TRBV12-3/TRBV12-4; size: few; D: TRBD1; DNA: TGTGCCACCGGACAGGGCTACGAGCAGTACTTC; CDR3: CATGQGYEQYF
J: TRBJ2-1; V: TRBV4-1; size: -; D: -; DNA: TGCGCCAGCAGCCAAGCGGTAACAGAGCAGCAGTTCTTC; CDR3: CASSQAVTEQQFF
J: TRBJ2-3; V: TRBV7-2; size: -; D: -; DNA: TGTGCCAGCAGCTTAATTGTCTCGGGCACAGATACGCAGTATTTT; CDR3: CASSLIVSGTDTQYF
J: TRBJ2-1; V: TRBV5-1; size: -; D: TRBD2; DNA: TGCGCCAGCAGCTTGAGACTAGCGGGAGAGGGTGAGCAGTTCTTC; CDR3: CASSLRLAGEGEQFF
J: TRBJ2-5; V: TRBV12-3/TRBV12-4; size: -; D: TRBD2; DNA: TGTGCCAGCAGTTCCCCCCGACTAGCGGGAGTGGAAGAGACCCAGTACTTC; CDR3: CASSSPRLAGVEETQYF
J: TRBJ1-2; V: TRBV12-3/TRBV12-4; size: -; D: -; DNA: TGTGCCAGCAGTCGGGTTGTCTATGGCTACACCTTC; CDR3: CASSRVVYGYTF
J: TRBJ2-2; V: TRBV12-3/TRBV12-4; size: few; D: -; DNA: TGTGCCAGCACCCCTGGGGGTCTCTGGAGCGGGGAGCTGTTTTTT; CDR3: CASTPGGLWSGELFF
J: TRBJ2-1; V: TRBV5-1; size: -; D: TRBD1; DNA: TGCGCCAGCAGCTTGGCCGCGGGACAGGGTATTACCTACAATGAGCAGTTCTTC; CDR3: CASSLAAGQGITYNEQFF
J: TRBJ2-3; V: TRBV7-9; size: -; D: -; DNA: TGTGCCAGCAGCTTAGGTAGCACAAGCACAGATACGCAGTATTTT; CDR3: CASSLGSTSTDTQYF
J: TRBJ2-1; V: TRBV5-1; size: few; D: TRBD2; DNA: TGCGCCAGCAGCCCCCGGACTAGCGGGAGGGAAAGGAATGAGCAGTTCTTC; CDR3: CASSPRTSGRERNEQFF
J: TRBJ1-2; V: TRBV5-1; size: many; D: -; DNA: TGCGCCAGCAGCTTGGATTACGGCCTTGGCGGCTACACCTTC; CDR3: CASSLDYGLGGYTF
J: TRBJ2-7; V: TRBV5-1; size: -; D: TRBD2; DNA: TGCGCCAGCAGCGAGGCCGGGACTATCCCCTCCGAGCAGTACTTC; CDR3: CASSEAGTIPSEQYF
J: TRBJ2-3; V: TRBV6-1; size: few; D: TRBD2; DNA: TGTGCCAGCAGTGAGGAAGGGAGGGGTACGCAGTATTTT; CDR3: CASSEEGRGTQYF